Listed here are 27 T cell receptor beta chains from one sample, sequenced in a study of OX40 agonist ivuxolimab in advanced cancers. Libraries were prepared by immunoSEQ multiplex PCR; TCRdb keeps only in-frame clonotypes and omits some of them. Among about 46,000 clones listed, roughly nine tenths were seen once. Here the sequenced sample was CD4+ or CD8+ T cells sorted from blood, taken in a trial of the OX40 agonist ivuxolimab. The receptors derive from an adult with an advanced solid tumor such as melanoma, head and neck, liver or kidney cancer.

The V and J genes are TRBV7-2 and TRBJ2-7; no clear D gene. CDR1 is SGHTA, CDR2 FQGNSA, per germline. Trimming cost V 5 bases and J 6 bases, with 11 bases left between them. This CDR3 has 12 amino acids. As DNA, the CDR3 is TGTGCCAGCAGCCCGCTGTCCCCCGAGCAGTACTTC. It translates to CASSPLSPEQYF.

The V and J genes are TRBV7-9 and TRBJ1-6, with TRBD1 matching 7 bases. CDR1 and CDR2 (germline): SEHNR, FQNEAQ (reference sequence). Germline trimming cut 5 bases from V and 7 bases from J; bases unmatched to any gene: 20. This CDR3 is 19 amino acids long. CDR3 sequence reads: CASSLIWGAHTGANSPLHF. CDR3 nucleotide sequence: TGTGCCAGCAGCCTTATTTGGGGGGCGCATACAGGGGCCAATTCACCCCTCCACTTT.

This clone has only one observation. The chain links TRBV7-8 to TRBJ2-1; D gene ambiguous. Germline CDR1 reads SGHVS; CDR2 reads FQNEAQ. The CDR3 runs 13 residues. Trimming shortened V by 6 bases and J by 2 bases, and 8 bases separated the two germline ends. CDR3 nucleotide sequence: TGTGCCAGCAGGGATGGTACCTACAATGAGCAGTTCTTC. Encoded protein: CASRDGTYNEQFF.

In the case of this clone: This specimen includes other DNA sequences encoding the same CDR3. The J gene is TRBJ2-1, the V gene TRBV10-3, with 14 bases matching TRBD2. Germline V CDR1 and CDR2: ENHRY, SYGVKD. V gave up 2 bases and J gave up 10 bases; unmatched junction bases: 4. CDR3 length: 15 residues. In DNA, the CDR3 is TGTGCCATCAGTGAGGGACTAGCGGGGGGACAGGAGCAGTTCTTC. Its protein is CAISEGLAGGQEQFF.

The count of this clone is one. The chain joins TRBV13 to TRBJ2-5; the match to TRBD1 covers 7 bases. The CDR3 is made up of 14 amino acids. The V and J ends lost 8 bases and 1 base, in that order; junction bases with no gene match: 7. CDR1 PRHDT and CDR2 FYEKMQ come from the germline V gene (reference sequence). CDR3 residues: CASGGQNFQETQYF. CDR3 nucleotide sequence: TGTGCCAGCGGGGGACAGAACTTCCAAGAGACCCAGTACTTC.

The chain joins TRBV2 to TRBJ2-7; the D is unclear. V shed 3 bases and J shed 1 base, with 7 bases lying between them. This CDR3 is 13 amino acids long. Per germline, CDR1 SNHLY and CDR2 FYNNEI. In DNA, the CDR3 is TGTGCCAGCAGTGACCCGGGTTCCTACGAGCAGTACTTC. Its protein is CASSDPGSYEQYF.

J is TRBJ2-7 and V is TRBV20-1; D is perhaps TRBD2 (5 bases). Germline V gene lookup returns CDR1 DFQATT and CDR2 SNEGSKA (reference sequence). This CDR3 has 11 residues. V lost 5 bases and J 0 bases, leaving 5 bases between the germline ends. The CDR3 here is CSARDSYEQYV. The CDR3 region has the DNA TGCAGTGCTCGGGACTCCTACGAGCAGTACGTC.

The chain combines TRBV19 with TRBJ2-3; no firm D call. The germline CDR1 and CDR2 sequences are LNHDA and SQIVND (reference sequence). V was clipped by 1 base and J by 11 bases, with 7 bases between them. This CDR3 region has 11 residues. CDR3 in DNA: TGTGCCAGTAGTATAGGGTTCCAGCAGTATTTT. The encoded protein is CASSIGFQQYF. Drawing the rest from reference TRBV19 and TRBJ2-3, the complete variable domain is DGGITQSPKYLFRKEGQNVTLSCEQNLNHDAMYWYRQDPGQGLRLIYYSQIVNDFQKGDIAEGYSVSREKKESFPLTVTSAQKNPTAFYLCASSIGFQQYFGPGTRLTVL.

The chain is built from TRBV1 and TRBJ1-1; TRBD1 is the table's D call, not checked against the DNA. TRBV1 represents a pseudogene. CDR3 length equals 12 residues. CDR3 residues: CTSKAGGTEAFF. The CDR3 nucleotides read TGCACCAGCAAGGCAGGGGGGACTGAAGCTTTCTTT.

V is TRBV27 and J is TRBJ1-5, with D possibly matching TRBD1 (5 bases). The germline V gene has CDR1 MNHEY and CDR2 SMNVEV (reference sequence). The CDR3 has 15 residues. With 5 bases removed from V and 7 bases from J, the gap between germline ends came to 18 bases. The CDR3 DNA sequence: TGTGCCAGCAGTGCCTTGAGGGGAGGTGGACAGCCCCAGCATTTT. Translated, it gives CASSALRGGGQPQHF.

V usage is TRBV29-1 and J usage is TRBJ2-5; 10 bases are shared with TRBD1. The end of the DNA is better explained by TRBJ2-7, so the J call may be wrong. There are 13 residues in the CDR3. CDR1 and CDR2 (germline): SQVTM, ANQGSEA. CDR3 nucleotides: TGCAGCGCCGGGACAGGGGCGAATTACGAGCAGTACTTC. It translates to CSAGTGANYEQYF.

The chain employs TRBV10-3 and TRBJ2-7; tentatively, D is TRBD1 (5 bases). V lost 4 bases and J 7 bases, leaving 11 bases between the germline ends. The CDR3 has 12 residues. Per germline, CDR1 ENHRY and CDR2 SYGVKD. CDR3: CAISGGPPEQYF. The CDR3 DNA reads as TGTGCCATCAGTGGGGGCCCTCCGGAGCAGTACTTC.

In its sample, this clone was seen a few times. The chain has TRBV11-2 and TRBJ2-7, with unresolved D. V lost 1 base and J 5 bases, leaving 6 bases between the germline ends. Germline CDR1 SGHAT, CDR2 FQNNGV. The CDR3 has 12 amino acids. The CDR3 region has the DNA TGTGCCAGCAGCTTAGTAGCAGACGAGCAGTACTTC. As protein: CASSLVADEQYF.

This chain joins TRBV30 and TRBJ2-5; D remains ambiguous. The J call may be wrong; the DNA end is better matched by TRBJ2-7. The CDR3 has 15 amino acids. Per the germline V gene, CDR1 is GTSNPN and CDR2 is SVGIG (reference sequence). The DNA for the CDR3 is TGTGCCTGGAATCGCGACGCAAACCTTTTCTACGAGCAGTACTTC. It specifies CAWNRDANLFYEQYF.

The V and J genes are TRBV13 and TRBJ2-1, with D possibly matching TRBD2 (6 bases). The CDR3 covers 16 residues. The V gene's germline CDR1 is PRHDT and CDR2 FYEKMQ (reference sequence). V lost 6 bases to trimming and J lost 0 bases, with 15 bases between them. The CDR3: CASSSKDGSSYNEQFF. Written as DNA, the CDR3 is TGTGCCAGCAGTTCTAAAGACGGGAGCTCCTACAATGAGCAGTTCTTC.

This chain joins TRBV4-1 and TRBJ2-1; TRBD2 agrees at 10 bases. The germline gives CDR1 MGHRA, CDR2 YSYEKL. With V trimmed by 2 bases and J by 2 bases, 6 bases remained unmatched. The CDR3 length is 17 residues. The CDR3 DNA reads TGCGCCAGCAGCCAAAGATCCGGGACTAGCGCCTACAATGAGCAGTTCTTC. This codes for CASSQRSGTSAYNEQFF.

CDR3 loop: CASSYSYLLYGYTF. In DNA form, the CDR3 reads TGTGCCAGCAGTTACTCCTACCTTCTCTATGGCTACACCTTC. J is TRBJ1-2 and V is TRBV6-6; D not resolved. The germline CDR1 and CDR2 sequences are MNHNY and SVGAGI (reference sequence). Trimming left V 0 bases short and J 4 bases short, with 9 bases between. This CDR3 has 14 amino acids.

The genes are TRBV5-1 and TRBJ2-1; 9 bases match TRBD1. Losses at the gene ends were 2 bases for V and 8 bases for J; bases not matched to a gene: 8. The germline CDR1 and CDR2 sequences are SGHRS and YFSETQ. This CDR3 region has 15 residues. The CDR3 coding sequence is TGCGCCAGCAGCTTCGGGACAGGGTTTTCCTATGAGCAGTTCTTC. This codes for CASSFGTGFSYEQFF.

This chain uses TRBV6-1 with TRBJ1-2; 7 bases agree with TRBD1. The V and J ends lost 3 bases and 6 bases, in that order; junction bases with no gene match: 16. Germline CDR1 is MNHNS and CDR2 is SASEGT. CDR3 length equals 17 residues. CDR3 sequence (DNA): TGTGCCAGCAGTGATTTCCTAATCGTGACAGGGTCCGATGGCTACACCTTC. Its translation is CASSDFLIVTGSDGYTF.

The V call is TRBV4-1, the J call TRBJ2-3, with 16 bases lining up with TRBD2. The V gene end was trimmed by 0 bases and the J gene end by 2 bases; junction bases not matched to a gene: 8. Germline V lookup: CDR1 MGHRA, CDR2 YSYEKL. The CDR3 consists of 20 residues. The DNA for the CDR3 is TGCGCCAGCAGCCAAGAACCGGGACTAGCGGGGGGGTTCGACACAGATACGCAGTATTTT. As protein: CASSQEPGLAGGFDTDTQYF.

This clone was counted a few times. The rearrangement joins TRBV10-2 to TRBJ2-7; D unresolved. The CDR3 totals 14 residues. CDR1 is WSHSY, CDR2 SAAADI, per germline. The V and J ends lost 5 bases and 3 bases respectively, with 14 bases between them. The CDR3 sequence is CASSQSLNHYEQYV. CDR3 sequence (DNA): TGCGCCAGCAGTCAATCCCTCAACCACTACGAGCAGTACGTC.

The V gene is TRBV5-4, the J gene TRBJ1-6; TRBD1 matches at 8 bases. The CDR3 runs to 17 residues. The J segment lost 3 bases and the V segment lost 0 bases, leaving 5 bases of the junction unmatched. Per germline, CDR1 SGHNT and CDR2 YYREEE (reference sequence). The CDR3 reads CASSLAGQGSYNSPLHF. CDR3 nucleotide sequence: TGTGCCAGCAGCTTGGCCGGACAGGGAAGCTATAATTCACCCCTCCACTTT.

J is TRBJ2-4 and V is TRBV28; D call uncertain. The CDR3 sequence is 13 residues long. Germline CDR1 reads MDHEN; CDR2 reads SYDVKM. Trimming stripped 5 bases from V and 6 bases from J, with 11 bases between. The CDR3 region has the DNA TGTGCCAGCAGTAAAACGACAAGAAACATTCAGTACTTC. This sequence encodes CASSKTTRNIQYF.

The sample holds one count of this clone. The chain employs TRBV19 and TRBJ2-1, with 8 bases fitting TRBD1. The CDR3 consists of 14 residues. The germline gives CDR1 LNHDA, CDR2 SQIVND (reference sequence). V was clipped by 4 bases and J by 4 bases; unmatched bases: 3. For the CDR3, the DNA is TGTGCCAGTAGTAAGGGGACAGGTTACAATGAGCAGTTCTTC. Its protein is CASSKGTGYNEQFF.

CDR3 in DNA: TGTGCCAGTAGTACCGGATACCGGGACCTAATGAACACTGAAGCTTTCTTT. It yields the protein CASSTGYRDLMNTEAFF. J is TRBJ1-1 and V is TRBV19; weak D call: TRBD1 (5 bases). This CDR3 comprises 17 residues. V was pared by 4 bases and J by 0 bases, with 18 bases between. The germline V gene has CDR1 LNHDA and CDR2 SQIVND (reference sequence).

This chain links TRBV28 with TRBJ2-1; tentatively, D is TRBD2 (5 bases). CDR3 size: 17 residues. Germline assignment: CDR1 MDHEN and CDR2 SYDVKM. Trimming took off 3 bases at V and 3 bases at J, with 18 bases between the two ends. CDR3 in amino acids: CASSFLEGRGSYNEQFF. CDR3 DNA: TGTGCCAGCAGTTTTTTGGAAGGGAGAGGTAGCTACAATGAGCAGTTCTTC.

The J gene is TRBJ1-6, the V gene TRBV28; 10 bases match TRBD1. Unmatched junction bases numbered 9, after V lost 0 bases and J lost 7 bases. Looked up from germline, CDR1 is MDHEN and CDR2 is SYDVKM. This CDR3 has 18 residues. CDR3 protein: CASSLWGAGQGSNSPLHF. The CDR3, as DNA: TGTGCCAGCAGTTTATGGGGGGCGGGACAGGGGTCGAATTCACCCCTCCACTTT.